A single sample gave rise to the 14 T cell receptor beta chains below, sequenced in a study of shared T cell receptors in the human thymus. Clones were sequenced by immunoSEQ multiplex PCR, and TCRdb holds only the in-frame ones, with some missing. Of hundreds of thousands of clones detected, about 84% appear once; the ten largest clones hold roughly 0.013%. These sequences were also reported in another study, on human thymus T cells.

The sequenced sample was thymocytes. These TCRs come from a boy under three years old with a congenital heart defect.

This sequence joins TRBV7-8 and TRBJ1-1; D is possibly TRBD1 (6 bases). The germline V gene has CDR1 SGHVS and CDR2 FQNEAQ. The CDR3 consists of 14 residues. The germline V and J ends were trimmed by 5 bases and 1 base, with 11 bases remaining between them. For the CDR3, the DNA is TGTGCCAGCAGCCCCTTCAGGGGGAACACTGAAGCTTTCTTT. Protein sequence: CASSPFRGNTEAFF.

The chain links TRBV28 to TRBJ2-3; no reliable D call. The CDR3 runs 13 residues. Trimming left V 1 base short and J 6 bases short, with 8 bases between. Germline CDR1 and CDR2: MDHEN and SYDVKM. The CDR3 coding sequence is TGTGCCAGCAGTTTATATAACGGGGATACGCAGTATTTT. This translates into CASSLYNGDTQYF.

V is TRBV27 and J is TRBJ1-4, with a tentative D call TRBD1 (6 bases). Germline V CDR1 and CDR2: MNHEY, SMNVEV (reference sequence). V lost 6 bases, J lost 5 bases, and 13 bases lay in between. The CDR3 has 14 amino acids. The CDR3 sequence: CASRIDRLNEKLFF. DNA for the CDR3: TGTGCCAGCAGAATCGACAGGTTAAATGAAAAACTGTTTTTT.

This clone was counted a single time. This rearrangement joins TRBV6-1 to TRBJ2-7, with 7 bases fitting TRBD2. Trimming took 2 bases from V and 2 from J; bases not matched to a gene: 6. Germline V CDR1 and CDR2: MNHNS, SASEGT. The CDR3 is made up of 15 amino acids. For the CDR3, the DNA is TGTGCCAGCAGTGAACTCAGGGACTATCCCTACGAGCAGTACTTC. Translation: CASSELRDYPYEQYF.

The chain recombines TRBV19 with TRBJ1-1; D not resolved. Germline CDR1 is LNHDA and CDR2 is SQIVND (reference sequence). Trimming shortened V by 5 bases and J by 3 bases, and 16 bases separated the two germline ends. The CDR3 runs 15 residues. Written as DNA, the CDR3 is TGTGCCAGTAGTGTAGCTCTCCGGGTCTACACTGAAGCTTTCTTT. Protein: CASSVALRVYTEAFF. Based on the CDR3 plus reference TRBV19 and TRBJ1-1, the full variable domain is DGGITQSPKYLFRKEGQNVTLSCEQNLNHDAMYWYRQDPGQGLRLIYYSQIVNDFQKGDIAEGYSVSREKKESFPLTVTSAQKNPTAFYLCASSVALRVYTEAFFGQGTRLTVV.

The chain links TRBV4-1 to TRBJ1-5; 7 bases are shared with TRBD1. The ends lost 1 base at V and 3 bases at J; junction bases unmatched: 6. Germline CDR1 MGHRA, CDR2 YSYEKL. The CDR3 runs to 16 residues. Here the CDR3 DNA reads TGCGCCAGCAGCCAAGTTTTGGACAGGCTCAATCAGCCCCAGCATTTT. Protein sequence: CASSQVLDRLNQPQHF.

V usage is TRBV18 and J usage is TRBJ2-3; TRBD1 agrees at 12 bases. There are 16 residues in the CDR3. Losses at the gene ends were 2 bases for V and 5 bases for J; bases not matched to a gene: 5. Germline CDR1 and CDR2: KGHSH and LQKENI. Written as DNA, the CDR3 is TGTGCCAGCTCACCAAGGGACAGGGGGCTTGGAGATACGCAGTATTTT. Amino acids: CASSPRDRGLGDTQYF.

This clone occurred once. V usage is TRBV6-5 and J usage is TRBJ2-1, with 9 bases identical to TRBD2. Germline values: CDR1 MNHEY, CDR2 SVGAGI. The CDR3 extends over 15 amino acids. V lost 0 bases, J lost 4 bases, and 1 base stayed unmatched. The CDR3 sequence: CASSYSLAGYNEQFF. As DNA, the CDR3 is TGTGCCAGCAGTTACTCCCTAGCGGGATACAATGAGCAGTTCTTC.

This sequence joins TRBV4-1 and TRBJ2-5, with D perhaps matching TRBD2 (5 bases). CDR3 length: 13 amino acids. The ends were cut back, 0 bases at V and 5 bases at J, with 7 bases in the middle. Per the germline V gene, CDR1 is MGHRA and CDR2 is YSYEKL. For the CDR3, the DNA is TGCGCCAGCAGCCAAGATTGCGGGGAGACCCAGTACTTC. Its translation is CASSQDCGETQYF.

This clone has a handful of counts. This chain links TRBV7-2 with TRBJ1-3; a weak D match, TRBD1 (5 bases). Germline assignment: CDR1 SGHTA and CDR2 FQGNSA. This CDR3 is built from 18 residues. Trimming left V 1 base short and J 1 base short, with 17 bases between. The CDR3 coding sequence is TGTGCCAGCAGCTTAGGAGCAGGGCCTAACCCTTCTGGAAACACCATATATTTT. Protein: CASSLGAGPNPSGNTIYF.

The chain combines TRBV5-1 with TRBJ2-1, with 14 bases fitting TRBD2. CDR3 length: 18 amino acids. J was trimmed by 8 bases and V by 3 bases; bases with no gene match: 13. The germline V gene encodes CDR1 SGHRS and CDR2 YFSETQ. CDR3 loop: CASSWGTSGSPGMHEQFF. The CDR3 bases are TGCGCCAGCAGCTGGGGGACTAGCGGGAGTCCGGGTATGCATGAGCAGTTCTTC.

This clone occurred a few times. The gene calls are TRBV28 and TRBJ2-7, with 10 bases aligning to TRBD1. Germline CDR1 MDHEN, CDR2 SYDVKM. V shed 6 bases, J shed 4 bases, and the junction held 24 bases outside the gene matches. The CDR3 totals 20 residues. The CDR3 sequence: CASSHRGDRGPGLGLYEQYF. The CDR3, as DNA: TGTGCCAGCAGCCACAGGGGAGACAGGGGGCCGGGACTAGGGTTGTACGAGCAGTACTTC.

This clone was seen a few times. V gene TRBV27 combines with J gene TRBJ1-5; 8 positions match TRBD1. J gave up 1 base and V 2 bases, and 4 bases lay outside the gene matches. The germline gives CDR1 MNHEY, CDR2 SMNVEV (reference sequence). The CDR3 runs 16 residues. The CDR3 DNA is TGTGCCAGCAGTTTAGGGACAGGAGTAAGCAATCAGCCCCAGCATTTT. Translation: CASSLGTGVSNQPQHF.

This chain joins TRBV23-1 and TRBJ2-5; tentative D call: TRBD1 (5 bases). TRBV23-1 belongs to the ORF category, with a function that is uncertain. Trimming removed 4 bases at V and 5 bases at J, with 8 bases between. This CDR3 is built from 12 residues. The CDR3 sequence: CASSPGYETQYF. The CDR3 DNA sequence: TGCGCCAGCAGTCCAGGGTACGAGACCCAGTACTTC.